Following are 28 T cell receptor beta chains from one sample sequenced in a study of blood T cell repertoires in COVID-19. TCRdb's copy holds only in-frame clones and misses some; the assay was immunoSEQ multiplex PCR. The sample records a few hundred thousand clones, roughly 85% being singletons. The sample consisted of PBMCs or T cells enriched from blood (not recorded which). Every receptor here comes from a man in his forties who had been exposed to COVID-19.

The chain combines TRBV5-8 with TRBJ2-2; TRBD1 agrees at 7 bases. Germline CDR1 SGHTS, CDR2 YDEGEE. This CDR3 has 15 residues. With V trimmed by 4 bases and J by 6 bases, 9 bases remained unmatched. CDR3 sequence (DNA): TGTGCCAGCAGCCGACGGACAGGAGCGGCCGGGGAGCTGTTTTTT. It specifies CASSRRTGAAGELFF.

This clone appeared once. The chain carries TRBV10-3 and TRBJ1-2, with TRBD1 as a possible D gene (6 bases). Trimming took 2 bases from V and 4 from J, leaving 14 bases between them. This CDR3 is 15 amino acids long. CDR1 and CDR2 (germline): ENHRY, SYGVKD. The CDR3 DNA sequence: TGTGCCATCAGTGAGATTAAAGGGGGAGTCTATGGCTACACCTTC. It translates to CAISEIKGGVYGYTF.

The chain joins TRBV12-5 to TRBJ2-2; TRBD1 matches at 9 bases. The CDR3 totals 15 residues. CDR1 is LGHNT and CDR2 is FRNRAP in the germline V gene. With 7 bases clipped from V and 3 bases from J, the junction kept 6 bases outside the gene matches. CDR3 in DNA: TGTGCTAGTGCCACTGGACAGGGGCACACCGGGGAGCTGTTTTTT. Residues: CASATGQGHTGELFF.

The chain links TRBV7-8 to TRBJ2-7; 7 bases are shared with TRBD1. J gave up 5 bases and V 2 bases, and 9 bases lay outside the gene matches. CDR3 length equals 15 residues. The germline gives CDR1 SGHVS, CDR2 FQNEAQ. CDR3 nucleotides: TGTGCCAGCAGCTTAATTACTGCAGGGGGAAACGAGCAGTACTTC. This codes for CASSLITAGGNEQYF. The full variable domain, rest sourced from reference TRBV7-8 and TRBJ2-7, is GAGVSQSPRYKVAKRGQDVALRCDPISGHVSLFWYQQALGQGPEFLTYFQNEAQLDKSGLPSDRFFAERPEGSVSTLKIQRTQQEDSAVYLCASSLITAGGNEQYFGPGTRLTVT.

This chain connects TRBV27 to TRBJ1-2, with D possibly matching TRBD1 (5 bases). The CDR3 extends over 13 amino acids. CDR1 and CDR2 (germline): MNHEY, SMNVEV (reference sequence). V was cut by 1 base and J by 4 bases, with 7 bases left in between. CDR3 nucleotide sequence: TGTGCCAGCAGTTTATTAGGGGTCTATGGCTACACCTTC. Residues: CASSLLGVYGYTF.

The rearrangement links TRBV27 to TRBJ1-3; TRBD1 aligns across 7 bases. With V trimmed by 6 bases and J by 0 bases, 11 bases remained unmatched. The germline CDR1 and CDR2 sequences are MNHEY and SMNVEV (reference sequence). The CDR3 runs to 17 residues. CDR3 amino acids: CASSPYQGGYSGNTIYF. CDR3 DNA sequence: TGTGCCAGCAGCCCATATCAGGGGGGCTACTCTGGAAACACCATATATTTT.

The count of this clone is one. The chain employs TRBV12-5 and TRBJ2-1, with D tentatively TRBD2 (5 bases). The CDR3 spans 16 residues. The germline V gene has CDR1 LGHNT and CDR2 FRNRAP. V was cut by 7 bases and J by 6 bases, with 22 bases left in between. DNA for the CDR3: TGTGCTAGTGATCTACCCCAACTCCGGACTTTCAATGAGCAGTTCTTC. Protein product: CASDLPQLRTFNEQFF. Drawing the rest from reference TRBV12-5 and TRBJ2-1, the complete variable domain is DARVTQTPRHKVTEMGQEVTMRCQPILGHNTVFWYRQTMMQGLELLAYFRNRAPLDDSGMPKDRFSAEMPDATLATLKIQPSEPRDSAVYFCASDLPQLRTFNEQFFGPGTRLTVL.

The V gene is TRBV3-1 (or the pseudogene TRBV3-2), the J gene TRBJ2-5; TRBD1 matches 9 bases. Germline CDR1 and CDR2: LGHDT and YNNKEL (reference sequence). V was clipped by 8 bases and J by 5 bases; unmatched bases: 3. This CDR3 has 12 residues. This CDR3 reads CASRDRAETQYF. CDR3 nucleotide sequence: TGTGCCAGCCGGGACAGGGCGGAGACCCAGTACTTC.

The chain recombines TRBV19 with TRBJ1-5, with D tentatively TRBD1 (5 bases). Trimming pared 3 bases from V and 1 base from J, leaving 10 bases between. In germline, CDR1 is LNHDA, CDR2 SQIVND (reference sequence). This CDR3 spans 15 amino acids. The chain's CDR3 is CASSIAGLSNQPQHF. The CDR3 nucleotides read TGTGCCAGTAGTATCGCGGGGCTGAGCAATCAGCCCCAGCATTTT.

The V call is TRBV7-9, the J call TRBJ1-1, with 7 bases lining up with TRBD1. CDR3 length equals 13 residues. The V gene's germline CDR1 is SEHNR and CDR2 FQNEAQ (reference sequence). V lost 3 bases and J lost 5; bases outside the gene matches: 3. The DNA for the CDR3 is TGTGCCAGCAGCTTGAAACAGGGGACTGAAGCTTTCTTT. Translated, it gives CASSLKQGTEAFF. The complete variable domain, with remaining parts taken from reference TRBV7-9 and TRBJ1-1, reads DTGVSQNPRHKITKRGQNVTFRCDPISEHNRLYWYRQTLGQGPEFLTYFQNEAQLEKSRLLSDRFSAERPKGSFSTLEIQRTEQGDSAMYLCASSLKQGTEAFFGQGTRLTVV.

V is TRBV5-5 and J is TRBJ1-4; D possibly corresponds to TRBD1 (5 bases). This CDR3 has 14 amino acids. V was cut by 0 bases and J by 7 bases, with 10 bases left in between. From germline, CDR1 is SGHKS and CDR2 YYEKEE (reference sequence). CDR3 protein: CASSLGREGEKLFF. Written as DNA, the CDR3 is TGTGCCAGCAGCTTGGGCAGGGAGGGTGAAAAACTGTTTTTT.

The chain joins TRBV30 to TRBJ1-2, with D uncertain. Germline CDR1 is GTSNPN and CDR2 is SVGIG (reference sequence). CDR3 size: 14 residues. The ends were cut back, 2 bases at V and 0 bases at J, with 10 bases in the middle. DNA of the CDR3: TGTGCCTGGAGTATGCTAGGAGCTAACTATGGCTACACCTTC. Its protein product is CAWSMLGANYGYTF.

V is TRBV5-1 and J is TRBJ2-5; 7 bases match TRBD1. The CDR3 consists of 14 residues. The junction had 1 base not matched to a gene; V was cut back by 0 bases and J by 2 bases. From germline, CDR1 is SGHRS and CDR2 YFSETQ. The CDR3 loop reads CASSLGGQQETQYF. In nucleotides, the CDR3 is TGCGCCAGCAGCTTGGGGGGACAGCAAGAGACCCAGTACTTC. Drawing the rest from reference TRBV5-1 and TRBJ2-5, the complete variable domain is KAGVTQTPRYLIKTRGQQVTLSCSPISGHRSVSWYQQTPGQGLQFLFEYFSETQRNKGNFPGRFSGRQFSNSRSEMNVSTLELGDSALYLCASSLGGQQETQYFGPGTRLLVL.

This chain joins TRBV7-2 and TRBJ2-1; 11 bases agree with TRBD2. Germline V lookup: CDR1 SGHTA, CDR2 FQGNSA. V was clipped by 3 bases and J by 8 bases; unmatched bases: 6. This CDR3 has 15 amino acids. In DNA, the CDR3 is TGTGCCAGCAGCTTTAGCACTAGCGGGAGTTATGAGCAGTTCTTC. It translates to CASSFSTSGSYEQFF.

The gene calls are TRBV19 and TRBJ2-2; the D gene is possibly TRBD1 (5 bases). The length of the CDR3 is 13 residues. CDR1 is LNHDA and CDR2 is SQIVND in the germline V gene (reference sequence). V was pared by 4 bases and J by 6 bases, with 9 bases between. This CDR3 reads CASSTTGSGELFF. As DNA, the CDR3 is TGTGCCAGTAGTACCACAGGTTCCGGGGAGCTGTTTTTT.

The genes are TRBV3-1 (or the pseudogene TRBV3-2) and TRBJ1-2, with 7 bases lining up with TRBD1. CDR3 length equals 14 residues. Germline-derived CDR1 and CDR2 are LGHDT and YNNKEL (reference sequence). V dropped 4 bases and J dropped 3; count of bases not matched to a gene: 5. The CDR3 here is CASSRGDSHYGYTF. The CDR3 nucleotides are TGTGCCAGCAGCCGAGGGGACAGCCACTATGGCTACACCTTC.

The rearrangement uses TRBV19 and TRBJ2-7; possibly TRBD1 for D (5 bases). Germline V gives CDR1 LNHDA, CDR2 SQIVND (reference sequence). This CDR3 is 16 amino acids long. Trimming took 10 bases from V and 0 from J, leaving 22 bases between them. CDR3 coding DNA: TGTGCCACGTCGAGCTCTCAGGGTACCTTCTCCTACGAGCAGTACTTC. Its translation is CATSSSQGTFSYEQYF.

This clone was seen only a few times. The rearrangement links TRBV9 to TRBJ1-5; 7 bases agree with TRBD1. The CDR3 loop spans 14 amino acids. Per the germline V gene, CDR1 is SGDLS and CDR2 is YYNGEE. V shed 3 bases and J 3 bases; nucleotides not matched to a gene: 3. The CDR3 nucleotides read TGTGCCAGCAGCGGGGGACAGTACAATCAGCCCCAGCATTTT. Its translation: CASSGGQYNQPQHF.

This clone appeared a few times. The rearrangement joins TRBV14 to TRBJ2-6, with D possibly matching TRBD2 (6 bases). Germline CDR1 and CDR2: SGHDN and FVKESK. Trimming left V 2 bases short and J 5 bases short, with 19 bases between. This CDR3 spans 18 amino acids. The CDR3 protein is CASSQTLGGPPRANVLTF. CDR3 sequence (DNA): TGTGCCAGCAGCCAAACCTTGGGGGGACCGCCGAGGGCCAACGTCCTGACTTTC.

The chain combines TRBV2 with TRBJ1-4; 9 bases map to TRBD1. V shed 6 bases and J 8 bases; nucleotides not matched to a gene: 4. The germline V gene has CDR1 SNHLY and CDR2 FYNNEI. This CDR3 is 13 amino acids long. The CDR3 here is CASRTGTGEKLFF. CDR3 DNA sequence: TGTGCCAGCAGGACCGGGACAGGGGAAAAACTGTTTTTT. Full variable domain (outside the CDR3, taken from reference TRBV2 and TRBJ1-4): EPEVTQTPSHQVTQMGQEVILRCVPISNHLYFYWYRQILGQKVEFLVSFYNNEISEKSEIFDDQFSVERPDGSNFTLKIRSTKLEDSAMYFCASRTGTGEKLFFGSGTQLSVL.

The genes are TRBV6-5 and TRBJ2-7; tentatively, D is TRBD2 (5 bases). The CDR3 covers 14 residues. Germline CDR1 and CDR2: MNHEY and SVGAGI. Trimming left V 2 bases short and J 2 bases short, with 10 bases between. The CDR3 region has the DNA TGTGCCAGCAGTTACAGCCGGGGAGCCTACGAGCAGTACTTC. Encoded protein: CASSYSRGAYEQYF.

V and J are TRBV19 and TRBJ2-1; 15 bases fit TRBD2. From germline, CDR1 is LNHDA and CDR2 SQIVND (reference sequence). This CDR3 is built from 18 residues. V shed 3 bases, J shed 6 bases, and the junction held 9 bases outside the gene matches. CDR3 bases: TGTGCCAGTAGTATCGATCTCGGGACTAGCGGGAGGTCCAATGAGCAGTTCTTC. Protein: CASSIDLGTSGRSNEQFF.

The chain combines TRBV7-9 with TRBJ2-1, with D tentatively TRBD1 (6 bases). V lost 5 bases, J lost 3 bases, and 17 bases lay in between. Germline values: CDR1 SEHNR, CDR2 FQNEAQ (reference sequence). This CDR3 comprises 16 residues. CDR3 sequence: CASSRRGGGLYNEQFF. The CDR3 DNA reads TGTGCCAGCAGCCGCCGGGGTGGGGGCCTCTACAATGAGCAGTTCTTC.

The chain combines TRBV30 with TRBJ2-7; TRBD1 might be the D (5 bases). V was pared by 4 bases and J by 2 bases, with 15 bases between. This CDR3 is built from 14 residues. Germline V lookup: CDR1 GTSNPN, CDR2 SVGIG (reference sequence). The chain's CDR3 is CAWNQGHKAYEQYF. The CDR3 nucleotides read TGTGCCTGGAACCAGGGCCACAAAGCCTACGAGCAGTACTTC.

The chain uses TRBV7-8 and TRBJ1-5, with D possibly TRBD1 on 5 matching bases. V was cut by 3 bases and J by 10 bases, with 19 bases left in between. Looked up from germline, CDR1 is SGHVS and CDR2 is FQNEAQ. This CDR3 is 15 amino acids long. The CDR3 DNA follows: TGTGCCAGCAGCTTTCGTCGACAGCTTCGCGAACCCCAGCATTTT. It specifies CASSFRRQLREPQHF.

The CDR3 sequence: CASSESRDSVPNEQFF. The CDR3 coding sequence is TGTGCCAGCAGTGAGTCCCGGGACTCCGTCCCCAATGAGCAGTTCTTC. The rearrangement joins TRBV2 to TRBJ2-1, with a possible D match to TRBD2 (6 bases). Germline V lookup: CDR1 SNHLY, CDR2 FYNNEI. The V gene lost 3 bases and the J gene lost 6 bases, with 18 bases spanning the gap. There are 16 residues in the CDR3.

CDR3 DNA sequence: TGTGCCAGCAGCCCTAAGACAAGGGGGAAAGAGACCCAGTACTTC. This sequence encodes CASSPKTRGKETQYF. The gene calls are TRBV5-4 and TRBJ2-5; weak D call: TRBD1 (6 bases). The CDR3 sequence is 15 residues long. Trimming left V 4 bases short and J 3 bases short, with 16 bases between. The germline gives CDR1 SGHNT, CDR2 YYREEE (reference sequence).

The chain uses TRBV11-2 and TRBJ1-2; 7 bases are a match to TRBD1. The germline gives CDR1 SGHAT, CDR2 FQNNGV. V shed 5 bases and J 9 bases; nucleotides not matched to a gene: 9. CDR3 length equals 13 residues. Here the CDR3 reads CASSTDYRGRYTF. DNA for the CDR3: TGTGCCAGCAGCACAGACTACAGGGGCCGCTACACCTTC.